This entry lists 20 T cell receptor beta chains sequenced from one sample in a study of control samples from healthy donors and cancer patients. Profiling relied on immunoSEQ multiplex PCR, and the TCRdb table lists in-frame clones only, not all of them. The table shows 100,000 to 150,000 clones, with about nine tenths occurring only once. What was sequenced was blood. Source of these receptors: a man aged 40-49 years in good health.

The chain joins TRBV6-2 or TRBV6-3 to TRBJ2-7; no definite D call. Germline CDR1 reads MNHEY; CDR2 reads SVGEGT. V lost 0 bases, J lost 0 bases, and 18 bases lay in between. CDR3 length: 18 residues. CDR3 nucleotide sequence: TGTGCCAGCAGTTACTCTCAGACATCCTCCCGGAGCTCCTACGAGCAGTACTTC. Encoded protein: CASSYSQTSSRSSYEQYF.

V and J are TRBV5-5 and TRBJ1-2, with 7 bases identical to TRBD1. V gave up 0 bases and J gave up 3 bases; unmatched junction bases: 8. Per germline, CDR1 SGHKS and CDR2 YYEKEE (reference sequence). This CDR3 is built from 16 residues. The CDR3 spells CASSLEGTALHYGYTF. As DNA, the CDR3 is TGTGCCAGCAGCTTGGAAGGGACAGCCCTTCACTATGGCTACACCTTC.

The chain is built from TRBV7-2 and TRBJ1-2; weak D call: TRBD1 (6 bases). This CDR3 is 13 amino acids long. The germline CDR1 and CDR2 sequences are SGHTA and FQGNSA. Trimming took off 5 bases at V and 5 bases at J, with 12 bases between the two ends. CDR3 amino acids: CASSRTERYGYTF. CDR3 bases: TGTGCCAGCAGCCGGACAGAAAGATATGGCTACACCTTC.

CDR3 region: CSVEYMGGGNTIYF. The CDR3 DNA reads TGCAGCGTTGAATATATGGGTGGTGGAAACACCATATATTTT. The chain is built from TRBV29-1 and TRBJ1-3; unclear D gene. There are 14 residues in the CDR3. Germline CDR1 SQVTM, CDR2 ANQGSEA. The ends were cut back, 2 bases at V and 3 bases at J, with 11 bases in the middle.

Turning to this clone: Its ends do not fully match the called genes, so a read error is possible. The sample has other DNA sequences that encode this CDR3 too. The rearrangement uses TRBV9 and TRBJ1-1; no reliable D call. The CDR3 spans 16 residues. Germline CDR1 reads SGDLS; CDR2 reads YYNGEE. The CDR3 sequence: CASSVNPRGLNTEAFF. In DNA, the CDR3 is TGTGCTAGCAGCGTAAACCCCCGCGGACTGAACACTGAAGCTTTCTTT. The full variable domain, in which reference TRBV9 and TRBJ1-1 provide the parts outside the CDR3, is DSGVTQTPKHLITATGQRVTLRCSPRSGDLSVYWYQQSLDQGLQFLIQYYNGEERAKGNILERFSAQQFPDLHSELNLSSLELGDSALYFCASSVNPRGLNTEAFFGQGTRLTVV.

A note on this clone: Other nucleotide sequences in the sample specify the same CDR3. The gene calls are TRBV29-1 and TRBJ2-5; D possibly corresponds to TRBD1 (5 bases). This CDR3 is 16 amino acids long. The V gene's germline CDR1 is SQVTM and CDR2 ANQGSEA. Deletions cut 5 bases from V and 2 bases from J, with 21 bases between. The CDR3 spells CSVPLNRLGRQETQYF. The CDR3 DNA reads TGCAGCGTTCCGCTAAATAGACTGGGGCGGCAAGAGACCCAGTACTTC.

This sequence joins TRBV7-2 and TRBJ1-6; tentatively, D is TRBD1 (5 bases). Germline V lookup: CDR1 SGHTA, CDR2 FQGNSA. Trimming removed 5 bases from V and 8 bases from J, with 28 bases in between. The length of the CDR3 is 19 residues. Written as DNA, the CDR3 is TGTGCCAGCAGCACACCAGCCAGGGATTTAGGTCTTCCTGATTCACCCCTCCACTTT. This translates into CASSTPARDLGLPDSPLHF.

The chain has TRBV6-1 and TRBJ1-2; the D is unclear. With 3 bases removed from V and 4 bases from J, the gap between germline ends came to 15 bases. This CDR3 is 15 amino acids long. Looked up from germline, CDR1 is MNHNS and CDR2 is SASEGT. CDR3 bases: TGTGCCAGCAGTGATGGCGTTGCCAAGCCCTATGGCTACACCTTC. Translation: CASSDGVAKPYGYTF.

The chain recombines TRBV15 with TRBJ1-1; 8 bases fit TRBD1. With 0 bases clipped from V and 1 base from J, the junction kept 1 base outside the gene matches. CDR1 is LNHNV, CDR2 YYDKDF, per germline (reference sequence). The CDR3 consists of 15 residues. The CDR3 sequence is CATSREGQGNTEAFF. In DNA form, the CDR3 reads TGTGCCACCAGCAGAGAAGGACAGGGGAACACTGAAGCTTTCTTT.

The sample holds one count of this clone. This chain connects TRBV7-2 to TRBJ2-7; 7 bases are a match to TRBD1. This CDR3 is built from 15 residues. Per the germline V gene, CDR1 is SGHTA and CDR2 is FQGNSA. V dropped 6 bases and J dropped 5; count of bases not matched to a gene: 13. Written as DNA, the CDR3 is TGTGCCAGCAGAGCCGGGACAGCATCATGGGACGAGCAGTACTTC. Translating it yields CASRAGTASWDEQYF.

The chain employs TRBV6-5 and TRBJ2-7, with 8 bases lining up with TRBD1. Germline assignment: CDR1 MNHEY and CDR2 SVGAGI. This CDR3 region has 15 residues. With V trimmed by 9 bases and J by 2 bases, 12 bases remained unmatched. DNA for the CDR3: TGTGCCAGTAGGACAGGGCCCTCCCCAGCCTACGAGCAGTACTTC. It translates to CASRTGPSPAYEQYF.

The chain combines TRBV5-1 with TRBJ1-4; D not certain. From germline, CDR1 is SGHRS and CDR2 YFSETQ. The CDR3 extends over 17 amino acids. Trimming pared 0 bases from V and 3 bases from J, leaving 15 bases between. The CDR3 loop is CASSLAVVGKPNEKLFF. The CDR3, as DNA: TGCGCCAGCAGCTTGGCCGTGGTCGGCAAGCCTAATGAAAAACTGTTTTTT. Based on the CDR3 plus reference TRBV5-1 and TRBJ1-4, the full variable domain is KAGVTQTPRYLIKTRGQQVTLSCSPISGHRSVSWYQQTPGQGLQFLFEYFSETQRNKGNFPGRFSGRQFSNSRSEMNVSTLELGDSALYLCASSLAVVGKPNEKLFFGSGTQLSVL.

The chain carries TRBV4-1 and TRBJ1-5; the D is unclear. Germline loops: CDR1 MGHRA, CDR2 YSYEKL. V was clipped by 4 bases and J by 0 bases, with 10 bases between them. CDR3 length equals 15 residues. Written as DNA, the CDR3 is TGCGCCAGCAGCCGATCAACGGATAGCAATCAGCCCCAGCATTTT. It encodes CASSRSTDSNQPQHF.

The rearrangement links TRBV19 to TRBJ1-1; the D is unclear. The CDR3 length is 13 residues. Germline loops: CDR1 LNHDA, CDR2 SQIVND (reference sequence). Trimming removed 7 bases at V and 0 bases at J, with 9 bases between. The DNA of the CDR3 is TGTGCCAGTACGGACTACATGAACACTGAAGCTTTCTTT. This codes for CASTDYMNTEAFF.

The chain couples TRBV5-1 to TRBJ1-2; possible D gene TRBD1, 6 bases. CDR1 SGHRS and CDR2 YFSETQ come from the germline V gene. V was trimmed by 4 bases and J by 4 bases, leaving 17 bases between them. The CDR3 has 15 residues. The CDR3 sequence is CASSLGTPASYGYTF. The CDR3 nucleotides read TGCGCCAGCAGCCTCGGGACACCGGCTAGCTATGGCTACACCTTC.

V is TRBV6-4 and J is TRBJ2-3; 11 nucleotides match TRBD1. The junction had 1 base not matched to a gene; V was cut back by 4 bases and J by 4 bases. This CDR3 contains 14 residues. CDR1 MRHNA and CDR2 SNTAGT come from the germline V gene. DNA for the CDR3: TGTGCCAGCAGTGGGACAGGGGGCCCAGATACGCAGTATTTT. Amino acids: CASSGTGGPDTQYF.

With respect to this clone: Other DNA sequences within the sample encode an identical CDR3. This chain uses TRBV6-5 with TRBJ2-4; D is perhaps TRBD2 (6 bases). V gave up 2 bases and J gave up 0 bases, with 8 bases separating them. The CDR3 consists of 15 residues. CDR1 and CDR2 from the germline V gene are MNHEY and SVGAGI. The CDR3 protein is CASSYGGLAKNIQYF. CDR3 sequence (DNA): TGTGCCAGCAGTTACGGGGGACTAGCCAAAAACATTCAGTACTTC.

V is TRBV7-2 and J is TRBJ2-7; no definite D call. This CDR3 spans 15 amino acids. V lost 0 bases to trimming and J lost 2 bases, with 11 bases between them. Germline values: CDR1 SGHTA, CDR2 FQGNSA. CDR3 DNA: TGTGCCAGCAGCTTAGCTAGGGTCGTAGCCTACGAGCAGTACTTC. Its translation: CASSLARVVAYEQYF.

This clone showed up just once. The chain couples TRBV5-1 to TRBJ1-1; 7 bases line up with TRBD1. The CDR3 is 13 residues long. The ends lost 0 bases at V and 11 bases at J; junction bases unmatched: 7. The V gene's germline CDR1 is SGHRS and CDR2 YFSETQ. DNA of the CDR3: TGCGCCAGCAGCTTGGACGGCAGGGGGTTCGCTTTCTTT. It codes for CASSLDGRGFAFF.

The chain joins TRBV3-1 (or the pseudogene TRBV3-2) to TRBJ1-2; D is perhaps TRBD1 (6 bases). Per germline, CDR1 LGHDT and CDR2 YNNKEL (reference sequence). Trimming stripped 6 bases from V and 3 bases from J, with 11 bases between. The CDR3 runs to 13 residues. The CDR3 loop is CASRGGLDYGYTF. CDR3 bases: TGTGCCAGCAGGGGGGGCTTGGACTATGGCTACACCTTC.